This TCR beta chain appears in the sequencing data of a study of T-cell reconstitution after alpha-beta-depleted transplantation in children. Study-wide findings and caveats: Hyperexpanded clones declined; after one year, newly produced T cells mostly supplied diversity.

Using unique molecular identifiers, the investigators prepared the TCRbeta library. TCRdb itself ran the PCR reads through MiXCR, one entry per CDR3 protein. The sample carries fewer than 700,000 distinct CDR3 sequences, over 10% recorded once. As to this clonotype: As yet, its antigen is unknown.

The CDR3 is made up of 24 amino acids. The gene calls are TRBV21-1 and TRBJ2-1; the DNA was not used to check the table's D call, TRBD1. TRBV21-1 is termed a pseudogene. This specimen was PBMCs, mostly from graft donor cells, taken 360 days after TCRalphabeta/CD19-depleted stem cell transplant. The TCR originated in a male patient aged 10 to 17 who had a stem cell transplant for acute myeloid leukemia, so the T cells may come from the graft donor. The CDR3 protein is CASSNPGQGSGRARGSISYNEQFF. The CDR3 bases are TGTGCCAGCAGCAATCCGGGACAGGGGAGCGGGAGGGCTCGGGGATCTATTTCCTACAATGAGCAGTTCTTC.